This T cell receptor beta chain was identified in a study of early T cells in non-severe SARS-CoV-2 infection. This clonotype occurred many times. One entry per CDR3 protein results from TCRdb running MiXCR on the 5' RACE reads. The sample includes fewer than 25,000 distinct CDR3 sequences, less than 5% of them seen just once. V was cut by 3 bases and J by 4 bases, with 25 bases left in between. Germline V CDR1 and CDR2: DFQATT, SNEGSKA (reference sequence). The CDR3 extends over 17 amino acids. Sequencing was performed on whole blood. The chain links TRBV20-1 to TRBJ2-7; tentative D call: TRBD1 (5 bases). The receptor's source is an adult who was a healthcare worker with PCR-confirmed SARS-CoV-2 infection or an uninfected control (not recorded which). The CDR3 DNA follows: TGCAGTGCTAGTTCATTTGAAGGACACCTTAGAAGTTACGAGCAGTACTTC. Its protein is CSASSFEGHLRSYEQYF.